The 15 T cell receptor beta chains in this list originate from one sample, sequenced in a study of T cell repertoires in cytomegalovirus infection. For these TCRs, the target antigens are not known. From the reads, TCRdb called clonotypes with MiXCR, one entry per CDR3 protein. The table has approximately 730,000 distinct CDR3 sequences, around 32% seen once. The specimen was cultured PBMCs, collected from culture after CMV antigen stimulation. All receptors derive from a human donor in good health (CMV status not recorded). Some clones in this sample may be carry-over from other donors' samples.

This clonotype occurred many times. The V and J genes are TRBV7-2 and TRBJ1-4, with D uncertain. The length of the CDR3 is 14 residues. The germline CDR1 and CDR2 sequences are SGHTA and FQGNSA. Trimming took 5 bases from V and 8 from J, leaving 15 bases between them. The CDR3 bases are TGTGCCAGCAGCCCAAGGTGGGGTGGAGAAAAACTGTTTTTT. This gives the protein CASSPRWGGEKLFF.

The CDR3 is CASSEAQYQPQHF. In DNA form, the CDR3 reads TGTGCCAGCAGTGAAGCCCAGTATCAGCCCCAGCATTTT. V usage is TRBV6-1 and J usage is TRBJ1-5, with D unresolved. The CDR3 has 13 amino acids. V lost 0 bases, J lost 5 bases, and 5 bases lay in between. Germline-derived CDR1 and CDR2 are MNHNS and SASEGT.

The V gene is TRBV19, the J gene TRBJ2-1; D perhaps matches TRBD1 (5 bases). The CDR3 consists of 13 residues. Trimming removed 6 bases from V and 8 bases from J, with 14 bases in between. Per the germline V gene, CDR1 is LNHDA and CDR2 is SQIVND (reference sequence). Here the CDR3 DNA reads TGTGCCAGTAGATCCCAGGGTCTGGATGAGCAGTTCTTC. This codes for CASRSQGLDEQFF. Looking up the rest from reference TRBV19 and TRBJ2-1 gives the full variable domain: DGGITQSPKYLFRKEGQNVTLSCEQNLNHDAMYWYRQDPGQGLRLIYYSQIVNDFQKGDIAEGYSVSREKKESFPLTVTSAQKNPTAFYLCASRSQGLDEQFFGPGTRLTVL.

This clonotype was seen a few times. J is TRBJ1-3 and V is TRBV4-3; D is possibly TRBD1 (5 bases). CDR1 and CDR2 (germline): LGHNA, YSLEER. Trimming took 6 bases from V and 4 from J, leaving 13 bases between them. There are 14 residues in the CDR3. The CDR3 loop reads CASSPGFAGNTIYF. The CDR3, as DNA: TGCGCCAGCAGTCCAGGGTTCGCCGGAAACACCATATATTTT.

CDR3 in amino acids: CASSLGVGGWMNTEAFF. CDR3 sequence (DNA): TGTGCCAGCAGCTTAGGTGTGGGGGGCTGGATGAACACTGAAGCTTTCTTT. The chain recombines TRBV7-4 with TRBJ1-1, with D possibly matching TRBD1 (6 bases). Germline V gene lookup returns CDR1 SGHVT and CDR2 SQSDAQ. Deletions cut 1 base from V and 0 bases from J, with 15 bases between. The CDR3 is 17 amino acids.

This clonotype has a count of ten or more. The rearrangement uses TRBV7-8 and TRBJ1-1; D gene ambiguous. Germline V lookup: CDR1 SGHVS, CDR2 FQNEAQ. Trimming left V 9 bases short and J 0 bases short, with 11 bases between. The CDR3 totals 13 residues. DNA for the CDR3: TGTGCCAGTATGCGAGGGATGAACACTGAAGCTTTCTTT. Its translation is CASMRGMNTEAFF. The full variable domain, in which reference TRBV7-8 and TRBJ1-1 provide the parts outside the CDR3, is GAGVSQSPRYKVAKRGQDVALRCDPISGHVSLFWYQQALGQGPEFLTYFQNEAQLDKSGLPSDRFFAERPEGSVSTLKIQRTQQEDSAVYLCASMRGMNTEAFFGQGTRLTVV.

This clonotype was counted between two and nine times. J is TRBJ2-7 and V is TRBV7-2; 8 bases are shared with TRBD1. Germline loops: CDR1 SGHTA, CDR2 FQGNSA. CDR3 length: 13 residues. Trimming removed 6 bases from V and 6 bases from J; junction bases left unmatched: 7. The CDR3 region is CASRTGVGSEQYF. Here the CDR3 DNA reads TGTGCCAGCAGGACAGGGGTTGGGTCCGAGCAGTACTTC. Supplemented by reference TRBV7-2 and TRBJ2-7, the full variable domain reads GAGVSQSPSNKVTEKGKDVELRCDPISGHTALYWYRQSLGQGLEFLIYFQGNSAPDKSGLPSDRFSAERTGGSVSTLTIQRTQQEDSAVYLCASRTGVGSEQYFGPGTRLTVT.

This chain connects TRBV7-2 to TRBJ2-7; TRBD1 might be the D (5 bases). CDR1 is SGHTA and CDR2 is FQGNSA in the germline V gene. There are 13 residues in the CDR3. V lost 5 bases and J 3 bases, leaving 11 bases between the germline ends. Written as DNA, the CDR3 is TGTGCCAGCAGCCTATCGACAGTCTACGAGCAGTACTTC. Its protein product is CASSLSTVYEQYF.

This clonotype showed up many times. V is TRBV7-2 and J is TRBJ2-7, with 10 positions matching TRBD2. CDR3 length equals 15 residues. Germline CDR1 is SGHTA and CDR2 is FQGNSA. J lost 7 bases, V lost 5 bases, and 11 bases had no gene match. The DNA of the CDR3 is TGTGCCAGCAGCCCCGACAGCGGGGGGGCCGAAGAGCAGTACTTC. Translation gives CASSPDSGGAEEQYF.

The count of this clonotype is one. The chain combines TRBV6-2 or TRBV6-3 with TRBJ1-5; D gene unclear. Germline CDR1 is MNHEY and CDR2 is SVGEGT. Between the trimmed V and J ends, which lost 11 bases and 1 base, there was a span of 15 bases. The CDR3 loop spans 14 amino acids. The DNA of the CDR3 is TGTGCCGGTATGTGGGTTTTGAGCAATCAGCCCCAGCATTTT. It encodes CAGMWVLSNQPQHF.

The chain links TRBV15 to TRBJ1-4, with D uncertain. Trimming removed 2 bases at V and 8 bases at J, with 18 bases between. Germline CDR1 and CDR2: LNHNV and YYDKDF (reference sequence). CDR3 length: 16 amino acids. For the CDR3, the DNA is TGTGCCACCAGCAGATTTGTCCGGCAGGCCGACGAAAAACTGTTTTTT. It specifies CATSRFVRQADEKLFF.

The genes are TRBV18 and TRBJ2-7; D remains ambiguous. Between the trimmed V and J ends, which lost 0 bases and 12 bases, there was a span of 12 bases. The CDR3 is made up of 12 amino acids. CDR1 is KGHSH and CDR2 is LQKENI in the germline V gene. As DNA, the CDR3 is TGTGCCAGCTCACCACCCACGCGTGCCCCGTACTTC. Amino acids: CASSPPTRAPYF.

This clonotype was found a few times. J is TRBJ2-1 and V is TRBV27; D unresolved. V lost 5 bases and J 10 bases, leaving 9 bases between the germline ends. Germline-derived CDR1 and CDR2 are MNHEY and SMNVEV (reference sequence). The CDR3 runs 11 residues. This chain's CDR3 is CASSHRAEQFF. Here the CDR3 DNA reads TGTGCCAGCAGTCACCGGGCAGAGCAGTTCTTC.

The chain recombines TRBV7-2 with TRBJ2-7; TRBD1 might be the D (5 bases). The CDR3 runs to 16 residues. The germline CDR1 and CDR2 sequences are SGHTA and FQGNSA. The germline V and J ends were trimmed by 5 bases and 3 bases, with 20 bases remaining between them. This CDR3 reads CASSLLHGAGYYEQYF. Written as DNA, the CDR3 is TGTGCCAGCAGCCTATTACATGGGGCCGGGTACTACGAGCAGTACTTC.

The chain combines TRBV28 with TRBJ1-2; 8 bases are shared with TRBD1. The germline gives CDR1 MDHEN, CDR2 SYDVKM. The CDR3 is 16 residues long. Losses at the gene ends were 3 bases for V and 5 bases for J; bases not matched to a gene: 11. This CDR3 is CASSFLGTGALYGYTF. CDR3 nucleotides: TGTGCCAGCAGTTTTCTAGGGACAGGCGCACTATATGGCTACACCTTC.